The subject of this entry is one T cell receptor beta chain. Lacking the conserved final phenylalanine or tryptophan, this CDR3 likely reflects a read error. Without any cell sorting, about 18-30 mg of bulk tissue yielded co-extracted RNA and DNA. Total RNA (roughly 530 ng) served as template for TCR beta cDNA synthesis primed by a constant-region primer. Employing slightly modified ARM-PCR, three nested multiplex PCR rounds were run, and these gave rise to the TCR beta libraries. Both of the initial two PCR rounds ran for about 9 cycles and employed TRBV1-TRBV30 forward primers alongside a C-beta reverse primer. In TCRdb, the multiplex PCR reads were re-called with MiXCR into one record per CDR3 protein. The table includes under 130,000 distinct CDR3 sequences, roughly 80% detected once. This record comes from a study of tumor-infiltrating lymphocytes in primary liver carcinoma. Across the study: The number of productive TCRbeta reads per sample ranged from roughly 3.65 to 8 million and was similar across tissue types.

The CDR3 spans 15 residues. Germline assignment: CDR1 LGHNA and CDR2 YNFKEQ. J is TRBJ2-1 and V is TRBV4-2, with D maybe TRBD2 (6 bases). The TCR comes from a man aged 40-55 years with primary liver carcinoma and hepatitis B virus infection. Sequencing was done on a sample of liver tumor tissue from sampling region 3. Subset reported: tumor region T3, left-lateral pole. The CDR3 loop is CASSQAMEGYNGQFL. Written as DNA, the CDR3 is TGCGCCAGCAGCCAAGCAATGGAGGGCTACAATGGGCAGTTCTTG.